The subject of this entry is one T cell receptor (beta chain). The sample comes from a study of neoadjuvant anti-PD-1 for oral cavity cancer. Time point: after neoadjuvant nivolumab, at surgical resection. The CDR3 covers 15 residues. The germline gives CDR1 LNHDA, CDR2 SQIVND (reference sequence). Losses at the gene ends were 7 bases for V and 4 bases for J; bases not matched to a gene: 12. Here immunoSEQ multiplex PCR was the method, and the copy in TCRdb shows in-frame clones only, minus some. Altogether some 9,800 clones are present, approximately 57% being singletons, with the ten largest covering 3.5% to 5%.

The V call is TRBV19, the J call TRBJ1-1; 7 nucleotides align to TRBD1. This TCR derives from a person aged 40 to 85 with oral cavity squamous cell carcinoma. Here the sequenced sample was PBMCs, taken after nivolumab (anti-PD-1) treatment. CDR3 in DNA: TGTGCCAGTACCATGGGAGGGGGCGCAGGCACTGAAGCTTTCTTT. It translates to CASTMGGGAGTEAFF.